This T cell receptor (beta chain) is drawn from a study (dated by TCRdb to the mid-2010s). In the study overall: The study examined whether tumor-infiltrating Tregs in breast cancer are drawn from blood Tregs or arise in situ by conversion from other CD4+ T cell subsets. Findings and caveats that apply to the study as a whole: Tumor memory CD4+ T cell TCR gene usage was found to cluster with blood and lymph node memory CD4+ cells and with lymph node naive CD4+ cells. Validation in the larger cohort was restricted to a single TCR beta V-J rearrangement rather than whole repertoires. Tumor-infiltrating Treg TCR alpha and beta sequences overlapped most with tumor naive CD4+ T cells, then with blood naive CD4+ T cells.

This clonotype was detected only a few times. The target of this receptor is not known. Per-base qualities were not stored, and no clone one base away is much larger. Full-length TCR variable regions were amplified by 5' RACE PCR with constant-region reverse primers, and semi-nested PCR with Nested Universal Primer A was subsequently performed. The ReliaPrep RNA Cell Miniprep System was used to extract total RNA, which was then reverse transcribed into 5'RACE-ready cDNA with the SMARTer RACE 5'/3' Kit. Multiplex adaptors were used to barcode full-length TCR alpha and beta libraries, and the barcoded libraries were sequenced on an Illumina MiSeq. The study's processing was this. For each of nine subset-tissue groups, sequencing data from the five patients were combined, and the groups were compared by unsupervised clustering of TCR gene usage. The Morisita-Horn index was used to calculate repertoire similarity, with shared sequences weighted according to their contribution to each repertoire. Using fastp trimming at Q25 and MiXCR clonotype assembly, TCRdb reanalyzed the public sequencing data and kept in-frame beta chains. Here each entry gathers all rows of one CDR3 protein and keeps the most common genes and DNA. The V and J calls reflect TCRdb's pipeline rather than the authors' work. The sample table records around 50,000 distinct CDR3 sequences; roughly a sixth of these occur just once. In total, the top ten clones hold 2% to 2.5% of the sample.

To purify naive CD4+ T cells, the Miltenyi Naive CD4+ T Cell Isolation kit was used, and CD25 microbeads served to deplete Tregs. Tregs, naive and memory CD4+ T cells from tumor, blood and ipsilateral draining lymph nodes of a handful of breast cancer patients underwent full-length TCR alpha and beta sequencing. Ficoll density gradient centrifugation was used to isolate mononuclear cells from lymph nodes or from roughly 51 ml of peripheral blood. FACS confirmed that the sorted cell populations were more than 90% pure. The CDR3 spans 15 residues, from the cysteine through the phenylalanine. Only the CDR3 DNA is retained, 45 bases long and in frame from the first base. CDR1 is given as SGHVS and CDR2 as FQNEAQ, both from the germline V gene. Trimming leaves V shorter by 5 bases and J shorter by 8 bases, with the junction holding 5 bases beyond the gene matches.

The sequencing sample was made of naive CD4+ T cells sorted from blood. Sample cell subset or site, as interpreted from the label and publication: naive CD4+ T cells, CD4+CD45RA+CD25-. The rearranged segments are TRBV7-8 and TRBJ2-1; 14 central bases correspond to TRBD2. This clonotype was obtained from a female donor with breast cancer. This receptor carries the CDR3 CASSKGTSGSYEQFF. The bases are TGTGCCAGCAGCAAAGGGACTAGCGGGAGCTATGAGCAGTTCTTC.